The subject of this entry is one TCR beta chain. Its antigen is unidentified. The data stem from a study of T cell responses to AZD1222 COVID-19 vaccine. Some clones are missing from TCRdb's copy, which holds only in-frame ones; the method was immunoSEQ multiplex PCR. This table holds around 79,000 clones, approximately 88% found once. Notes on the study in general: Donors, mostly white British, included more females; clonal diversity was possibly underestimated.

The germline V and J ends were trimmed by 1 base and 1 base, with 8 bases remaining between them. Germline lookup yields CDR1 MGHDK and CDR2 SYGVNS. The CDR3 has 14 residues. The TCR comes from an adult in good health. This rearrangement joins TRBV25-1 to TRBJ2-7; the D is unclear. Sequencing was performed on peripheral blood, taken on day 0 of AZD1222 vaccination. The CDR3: CASSEWVSSYEQYF. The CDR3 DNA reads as TGTGCCAGCAGTGAATGGGTCAGTTCCTACGAGCAGTACTTC.